The clone carrying this T cell receptor beta chain was detected ten times or more. Its antigen remains unidentified. Exclusion criteria comprised other autoimmune diseases, uncontrolled infections, pregnancy or lactation in patients. This entry is derived from a study of Graves' ophthalmopathy and Graves' hyperthyroidism. Points from the study as a whole: Among thyroid clonotypes expanded above 0.001 frequency, most also appeared in blood.

V was cut by 8 bases and J by 4 bases, with 14 bases left in between. This CDR3 is built from 14 residues. TCR beta CDR3 regions were amplified from RNA transcripts. A first-round RT-PCR used HTBI primers, followed by a second-round multiplex PCR. TCRdb independently ran MiXCR on the multiplex PCR reads; one entry per CDR3 protein. Altogether around 660,000 distinct CDR3 sequences are present, 35% to 45% being singletons, with the ten largest covering 3% to 3.5%. The clonotype comes from an adult man with Graves' ophthalmopathy. The chain uses TRBV12-3 or TRBV12-4 and TRBJ1-4; a possible D gene is TRBD1 (6 bases). The specimen was peripheral blood. The CDR3 coding sequence is TGTGCCAGCCGAACAGGGACCCTTAATGAAAAACTGTTTTTT. Translating gives CASRTGTLNEKLFF.